This TCR beta chain appears in the sequencing data of a study of T cell clones after liver transplantation. Study background: In this trial, immunosuppression withdrawal was attempted within 2 years of liver transplant. Tolerance: complete withdrawal held at least one year, liver enzymes staying within twice normal. Draws occurred before transplant, before withdrawal, and after complete or failed withdrawal. Study observations and caveats: Donor-reactive sequences fell more than third party-reactive ones, suggesting partial deletion.

The protocol was immunoSEQ multiplex PCR, while the TCRdb copy is restricted to in-frame clones and leaves out a portion. The table lists roughly 72,000 clones, approximately 81% of them singletons. This clone appeared a single time. Its antigen is still unknown. The CDR3 consists of 14 residues. The ends lost 5 bases at V and 4 bases at J; junction bases unmatched: 7. Germline V gives CDR1 MNHEY, CDR2 SMNVEV (reference sequence). The chain combines TRBV27 with TRBJ2-5; 7 positions match TRBD2. The clonotype originates from a human patient who received a liver transplant. These T cells may partly come from the graft donor. The specimen comprised CD4+ T cells from blood, sampled 48 months after liver transplant. The CDR3 sequence: CASSLWGRGETQYF. CDR3 sequence (DNA): TGTGCCAGCAGTCTCTGGGGGAGGGGAGAGACCCAGTACTTC.